This is a list of T cell receptor beta chains from one sample in a study of shared clonotypes between healthy human individuals. Here immunoSEQ multiplex PCR was the method, and the copy in TCRdb shows in-frame clones only, minus some. The sample consists of around 990,000 clones, around 77% of them appearing once. Sequenced: memory CD4+ T cells from PBMCs. These receptors came from a man between 18 and 29 years old in good health. Some clones in this sample may be carry-over from other donors' samples. CDR3s include the opening cysteine and the closing phenylalanine or tryptophan. D genes are given only for firm matches. Some rows mark clone size as missing; the rest say once, few, many or name a class of expanded clone.

TRBD2 TRBJ2-5 - TRBV5-4 TGTGCCAGCAGCTTGACTAGCGGGGCCCAAGAGACCCAGTACTTC CASSLTSGAQETQYF
- TRBJ2-3 - TRBV18 TGTGCCAGCTCACCCAGAGGGGATACGCAGTATTTT CASSPRGDTQYF
TRBD2 TRBJ2-7 - TRBV28 TGTGCCAGCCGCGGGAGTTACGAGCAGTACTTC CASRGSYEQYF
- TRBJ2-7 - TRBV28 TGTGCCACCGGGCGGCGGACCTACGAGCAGTACTTC CATGRRTYEQYF
TRBD2 TRBJ2-1 once TRBV19 TGTGCCAGTAGTACACTAGCGGGAAACTACAATGAGCAGTTCTTC CASSTLAGNYNEQFF
- TRBJ2-7 - TRBV27 TGTGCCAGCAGTTTATCCCACACAGGGACGGTCTACGAGCAGTACTTC CASSLSHTGTVYEQYF
- TRBJ1-1 once TRBV7-2 TGTGCCAGCAGCCCATTCGGGGTAATGAACACTGAAGCTTTCTTT CASSPFGVMNTEAFF
- TRBJ2-2 - TRBV7-9 TGTGCCAGCAGCTTTTCCACCCCCGCCAGCACCGGGGAGCTGTTTTTT CASSFSTPASTGELFF
- TRBJ2-1 - TRBV15 TGTGCCACCAGCAGAGATCCGGGGGCCTACAATGAGCAGTTCTTC CATSRDPGAYNEQFF
TRBD1 TRBJ2-3 - TRBV2 TGTGCCAGCAGTGTCCTCAATGGGGGACAGGGGGCCACAGATACGCAGTATTTT CASSVLNGGQGATDTQYF
TRBD2 TRBJ2-7 - TRBV5-1 TGCGCCAGCAGCCGGGGGGGACTAGCGGGAGTTTTCTACGAGCAGTACTTC CASSRGGLAGVFYEQYF
- TRBJ2-1 - TRBV2 TGTGCCAGCAGTGGTACTGACACTCAAGGGGGCTCCTACAATGAGCAGTTCTTC CASSGTDTQGGSYNEQFF
- TRBJ2-1 once TRBV28 TGTCTGTCAGGCTCCTCCTACAATGAGCAGTTCTTC CLSGSSYNEQFF
TRBD2 TRBJ2-3 - TRBV7-9 TGTGCCAGCAGCCCTGGACTAGCCGGCGATACGCAGTATTTT CASSPGLAGDTQYF
- TRBJ1-4 - TRBV9 TGTGCCAGCAGTGTAGGGGCAACTAATGAAAAACTGTTTTTT CASSVGATNEKLFF
- TRBJ1-3 - TRBV9 TGTGCCAGCAGCGCGACAACAGATATCTCTGGAAACACCATATATTTT CASSATTDISGNTIYF
TRBD2 TRBJ2-7 - TRBV28 TGTGCCAGCATCACGAGGGGGGTAGCGGGGTACTACGAGCAGTACTTC CASITRGVAGYYEQYF
TRBD1 TRBJ2-7 - TRBV5-4 TGTGCCAGCAGCGGAGACAGGGATGCCCTCTCCTACGAGCAGTACTTC CASSGDRDALSYEQYF
TRBD1 TRBJ1-5 - TRBV6-5 TGTGCCAGCAGCCGGGACAGCATTAATCAGCCCCAGCATTTT CASSRDSINQPQHF
- TRBJ2-3 - TRBV29-1 TGCAGCGTTGTCCCGTCCAGACATACTTACACAGATACGCAGTATTTT CSVVPSRHTYTDTQYF
- TRBJ1-1 - TRBV15 TGTGCCACCAGCAGAGATCCGGGCAGGGAAGCTTTCTTT CATSRDPGREAFF
- TRBJ2-3 - TRBV28 TGTGCCAGCAGTGCAACGGGACGGTCTGGCACAGATACGCAGTATTTT CASSATGRSGTDTQYF
- TRBJ1-1 - TRBV30 TGTGCCTGGAGGGATGTAGGTACAGGGCGGACTGAAGCTTTCTTT CAWRDVGTGRTEAFF
TRBD2 TRBJ2-1 - TRBV5-4 TGTGCCAGCAGCTCGACTAGCGGGAGTTATAATGAGCAGTTCTTC CASSSTSGSYNEQFF
- TRBJ1-2 - TRBV15 TGTGCCACCAGCAGAGACTTGGTTGGAGTTAACTATGGCTACACCTTC CATSRDLVGVNYGYTF
- TRBJ2-3 - TRBV30 TGTGCCTGGATGAGCACAGATACGCAGTATTTT CAWMSTDTQYF
TRBD1 TRBJ1-5 - TRBV6-1 TGTGCCAGCAGTGGATTACAGGGGCGCACCAATCAGCCCCAGCATTTT CASSGLQGRTNQPQHF
TRBD2 TRBJ2-3 - TRBV9 TGTGCCAGCGCTACTAGCGGGAGTCCTGTATATAGGGTTACGCAGTATTTT CASATSGSPVYRVTQYF
TRBD2 TRBJ2-2 - TRBV7-6 TGTGCCAGCAGCTTGATAGCGGGAGATGTGACCGGGGAGCTGTTTTTT CASSLIAGDVTGELFF
TRBD1 TRBJ2-2 - TRBV7-2 TGTGCCAGCAGCTATAGACAGGGCCTCGCGGCCGGGGAGCTGTTTTTT CASSYRQGLAAGELFF
- TRBJ1-4 - TRBV25-1 TGTGCCAGCAGGCCGACTGATGGGGCCGGTGAAAAACTGTTTTTT CASRPTDGAGEKLFF
- TRBJ2-5 - TRBV7-9 TGTGCCAGCAGCGCTTTGTCGGAGGGGGGAGGGGAGACCCAGTACTTC CASSALSEGGGETQYF
- TRBJ2-3 - TRBV2 TGTGCCAGCAGTGAATTCAGATCCACAGATACGCAGTATTTT CASSEFRSTDTQYF
TRBD1 TRBJ1-5 - TRBV6-5 TGTGCCAGCAGTTACTCGGGCGGAGGGGGCCAGCCCCAGCATTTT CASSYSGGGGQPQHF
TRBD2 TRBJ2-7 - TRBV2 TGTGCCATTCAAGCGGGGAGCGGGAGGTCCCACGAGCAGTACTTC CAIQAGSGRSHEQYF
- TRBJ1-1 - TRBV5-1 TGCGCCAGCAGTTCTCAGGGAGGCGGCACTGAAGCTTTCTTT CASSSQGGGTEAFF
- TRBJ1-2 - TRBV7-6 TGTGCCAGCAGCTCAGGAGACTGGTATGGCTACACCTTC CASSSGDWYGYTF
- TRBJ2-7 - TRBV6-6 TGTGCCAGCAGTTATTGGTCCGGAGGTCCCTACGAGCAGTGCTTC CASSYWSGGPYEQCF
TRBD2 TRBJ2-7 - TRBV7-2 TGTGCCAGCAGCTTAAACGGGAGGCTCTCCTACGAGCAGTACTTC CASSLNGRLSYEQYF
- TRBJ2-5 - TRBV30 TGTGCCTGGAGTGTAGTGATAGAGACCCAGTACTTC CAWSVVIETQYF
- TRBJ1-1 - TRBV5-8 TGTGCCAGCAGCCTGGACGGACAGAACACTGAAGCTTTCTTT CASSLDGQNTEAFF
TRBD1 TRBJ1-5 - TRBV6-5 TGTGCCAGCAGTTACGTGACAGGGGTCAATCAGCCCCAGCATTTT CASSYVTGVNQPQHF
- TRBJ2-1 - TRBV10-2 TGCGCCAGCAGATCTACTAGCTGGGACGGGGATTACAATGAGCAGTTCTTC CASRSTSWDGDYNEQFF
- TRBJ2-2 - TRBV6-1 TGTGCCAGCAGTGAGGGACGGTCGAACACCGGGGAGCTGTTTTTT CASSEGRSNTGELFF
- TRBJ1-2 - TRBV6-1 TGTGCCAGCAGGGACCCAGGAACAGGGAAATATGGCTACACCTTC CASRDPGTGKYGYTF
- TRBJ2-5 few TRBV20-1 TGCAGTGCTAGCGGGGAGACCCAGTACTTC CSASGETQYF
- TRBJ2-7 - TRBV10-3 TGTGCCATTCGAGCGGAGGGGGTTGGCGAGCAGTACTTC CAIRAEGVGEQYF
- TRBJ2-2 - TRBV4-1 TGCGCCAGCAGCCGCCTTGGCGGACGGGCCGGGGAGCTGTTTTTT CASSRLGGRAGELFF
TRBD1 TRBJ1-2 - TRBV28 TGTGCCAGCAGGCACGGACAGGGGGGCTATGGCTACACCTTC CASRHGQGGYGYTF
- TRBJ1-1 - TRBV7-9 TGTGCCAGCAGCTTAGAGGTGAGGACTGAAGCTTTCTTT CASSLEVRTEAFF
- TRBJ2-3 - TRBV23-1 TGCGCCAGCAGTCATCCCTGTTCTCGCACAGATACGCAGTATTTT CASSHPCSRTDTQYF